This T cell receptor beta chain was captured by sequencing in a study of Graves' ophthalmopathy and Graves' hyperthyroidism. Study background: The authors collected peripheral blood at initial diagnosis, before any treatment.

Every ophthalmopathy donor presented moderate-to-severe activity, CAS ≥3, NOSPECS ≥4 and duration under 3 months. Clinicians made diagnoses from clinical symptoms, serum thyroxine, TRAb, thyroid ultrasound and orbital computed tomography. Investigators amplified TCR beta CDR3 regions from RNA transcripts. The authors performed first-round RT-PCR with HTBI primers and then a second-round multiplex PCR. TCRdb called the multiplex PCR reads again in MiXCR, with one record for every CDR3 protein. The sample carries almost 750,000 distinct CDR3 sequences, roughly two fifths recorded once. The CDR3 has 16 residues. V was shortened by 1 base and J by 1 base, with 16 bases between the two germline ends. Germline CDR1 and CDR2: DFQATT and SNEGSKA (reference sequence).

Specimen: peripheral blood. The chain uses TRBV20-1 and TRBJ2-5; D may be TRBD1 or TRBD2 (5 bases each). This receptor was obtained from an adult man with Graves' ophthalmopathy. The CDR3 protein is CSARGMGEGVQETQYF. CDR3 in DNA: TGCAGTGCTAGAGGCATGGGGGAAGGGGTCCAAGAGACCCAGTACTTC.